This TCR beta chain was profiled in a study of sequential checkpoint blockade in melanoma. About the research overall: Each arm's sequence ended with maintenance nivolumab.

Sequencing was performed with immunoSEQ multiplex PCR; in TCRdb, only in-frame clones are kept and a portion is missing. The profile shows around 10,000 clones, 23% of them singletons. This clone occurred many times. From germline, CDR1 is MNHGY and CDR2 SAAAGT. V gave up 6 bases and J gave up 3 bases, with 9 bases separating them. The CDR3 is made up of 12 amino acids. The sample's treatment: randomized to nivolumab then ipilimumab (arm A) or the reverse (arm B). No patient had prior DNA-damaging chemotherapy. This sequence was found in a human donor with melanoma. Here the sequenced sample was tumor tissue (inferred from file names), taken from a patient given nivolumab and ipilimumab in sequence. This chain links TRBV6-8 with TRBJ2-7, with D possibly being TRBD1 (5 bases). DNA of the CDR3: TGTGCCAGCAGGGACATCGGCTACGAGCAGTACTTC. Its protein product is CASRDIGYEQYF.